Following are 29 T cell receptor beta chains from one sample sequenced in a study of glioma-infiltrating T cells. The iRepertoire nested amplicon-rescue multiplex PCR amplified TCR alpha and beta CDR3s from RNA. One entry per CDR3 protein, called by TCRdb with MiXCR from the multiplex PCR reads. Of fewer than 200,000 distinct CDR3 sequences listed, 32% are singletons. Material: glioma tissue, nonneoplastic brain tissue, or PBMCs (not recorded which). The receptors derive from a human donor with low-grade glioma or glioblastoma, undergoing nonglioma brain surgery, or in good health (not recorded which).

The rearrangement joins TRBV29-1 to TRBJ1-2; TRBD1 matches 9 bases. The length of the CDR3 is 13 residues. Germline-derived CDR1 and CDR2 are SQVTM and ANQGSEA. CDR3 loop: CTGQGTLSYGYTF. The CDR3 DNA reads TGCACGGGACAGGGAACCCTTAGCTATGGCTACACCTTC.

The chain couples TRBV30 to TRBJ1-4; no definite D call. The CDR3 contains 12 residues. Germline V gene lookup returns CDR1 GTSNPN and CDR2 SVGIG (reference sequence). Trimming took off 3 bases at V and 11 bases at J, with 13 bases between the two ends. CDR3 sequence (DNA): TGTGCCTGGAGGGGCGGTTTGTCGAAACTGTTTTTT. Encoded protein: CAWRGGLSKLFF.

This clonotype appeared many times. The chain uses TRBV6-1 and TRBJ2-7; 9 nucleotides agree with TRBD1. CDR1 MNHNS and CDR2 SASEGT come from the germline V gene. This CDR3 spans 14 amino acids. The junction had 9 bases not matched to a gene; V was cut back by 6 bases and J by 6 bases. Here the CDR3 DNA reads TGTGCCAGCAGCTTATACAGGGGGCTACCCGAGCAGTACTTC. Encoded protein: CASSLYRGLPEQYF.

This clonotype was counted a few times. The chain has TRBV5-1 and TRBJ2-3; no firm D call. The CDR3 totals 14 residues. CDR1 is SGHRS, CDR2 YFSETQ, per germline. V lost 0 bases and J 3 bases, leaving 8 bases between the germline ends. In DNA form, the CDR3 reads TGCGCCAGCAGCTTGGGTCACCAGACAGATACGCAGTATTTT. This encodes CASSLGHQTDTQYF.

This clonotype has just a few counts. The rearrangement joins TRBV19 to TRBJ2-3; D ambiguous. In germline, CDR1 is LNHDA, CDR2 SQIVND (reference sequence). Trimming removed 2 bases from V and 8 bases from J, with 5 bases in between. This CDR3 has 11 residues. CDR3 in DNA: TGTGCCAGTAGTATATTCGGTACGCAGTATTTT. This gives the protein CASSIFGTQYF.

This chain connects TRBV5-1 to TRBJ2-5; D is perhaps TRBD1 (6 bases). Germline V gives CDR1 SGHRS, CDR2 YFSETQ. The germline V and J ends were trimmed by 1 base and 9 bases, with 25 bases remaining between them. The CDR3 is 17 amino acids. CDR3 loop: CASSLFGQGIRDLAQYF. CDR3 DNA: TGCGCCAGCAGCTTGTTCGGTCAGGGGATAAGAGATTTGGCCCAGTACTTC. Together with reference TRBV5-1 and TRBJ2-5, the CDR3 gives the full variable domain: KAGVTQTPRYLIKTRGQQVTLSCSPISGHRSVSWYQQTPGQGLQFLFEYFSETQRNKGNFPGRFSGRQFSNSRSEMNVSTLELGDSALYLCASSLFGQGIRDLAQYFGPGTRLLVL.

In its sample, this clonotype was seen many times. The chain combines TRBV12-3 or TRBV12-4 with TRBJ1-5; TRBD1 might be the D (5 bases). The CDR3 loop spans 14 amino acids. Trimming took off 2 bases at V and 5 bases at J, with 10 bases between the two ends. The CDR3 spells CASSLRPGYQPQHF. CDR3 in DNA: TGTGCCAGCAGTTTAAGGCCAGGGTATCAGCCCCAGCATTTT.

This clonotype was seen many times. CDR3: CASSDTYEQYF. The CDR3, as DNA: TGTGCCAGCAGTGATACCTACGAGCAGTACTTC. This rearrangement joins TRBV2 to TRBJ2-7; D unresolved. The CDR3 has 11 residues. V was clipped by 3 bases and J by 2 bases, with 2 bases between them. Per the germline V gene, CDR1 is SNHLY and CDR2 is FYNNEI.

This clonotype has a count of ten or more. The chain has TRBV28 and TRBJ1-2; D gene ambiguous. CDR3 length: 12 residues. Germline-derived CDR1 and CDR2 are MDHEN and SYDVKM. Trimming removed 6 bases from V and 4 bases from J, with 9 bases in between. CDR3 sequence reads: CASSVGSYGYTF. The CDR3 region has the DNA TGTGCCAGCAGCGTGGGGAGCTATGGCTACACCTTC.

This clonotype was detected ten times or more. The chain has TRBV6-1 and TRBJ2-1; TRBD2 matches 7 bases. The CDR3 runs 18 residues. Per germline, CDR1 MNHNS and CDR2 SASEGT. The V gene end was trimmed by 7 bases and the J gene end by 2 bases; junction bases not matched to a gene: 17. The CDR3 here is CASIKSGVGRATYNEQFF. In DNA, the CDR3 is TGTGCCAGCATCAAAAGCGGGGTTGGGCGGGCAACCTACAATGAGCAGTTCTTC.

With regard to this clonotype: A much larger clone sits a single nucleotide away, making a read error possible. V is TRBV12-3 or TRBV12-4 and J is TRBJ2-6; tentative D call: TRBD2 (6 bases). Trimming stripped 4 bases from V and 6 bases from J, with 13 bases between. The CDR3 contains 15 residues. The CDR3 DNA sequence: TGTGCCAGCAGTTCTGGCGGGGCTGTGGCCAACGTCCTGACTTTC. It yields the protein CASSSGGAVANVLTF.

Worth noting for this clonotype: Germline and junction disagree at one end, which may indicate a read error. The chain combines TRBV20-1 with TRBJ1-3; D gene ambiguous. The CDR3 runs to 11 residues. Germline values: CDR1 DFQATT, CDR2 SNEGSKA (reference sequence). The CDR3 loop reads CSGRRVDTIYF. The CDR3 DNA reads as TGCAGTGGTAGACGAGTAGACACCATATATTTT.

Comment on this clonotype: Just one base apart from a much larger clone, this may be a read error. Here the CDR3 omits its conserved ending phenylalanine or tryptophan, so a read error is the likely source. The CDR3 protein is CASRSLVYNEQFL. The CDR3 bases are TGTGCCAGCAGGTCACTAGTGTACAATGAGCAGTTCCTC. The chain recombines TRBV2 with TRBJ2-1; D perhaps matches TRBD2 (5 bases). The CDR3 is made up of 13 amino acids. Per the germline V gene, CDR1 is SNHLY and CDR2 is FYNNEI. The V end was cut by 6 bases, the J end by 4 bases, with 10 bases between.

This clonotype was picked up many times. The DNA of the CDR3 is TGTGCCATCAGCGAGGAGAGCGGGAGAAAGAGTGGCGAGCAGTACTTC. Protein sequence: CAISEESGRKSGEQYF. The chain joins TRBV10-3 to TRBJ2-7, with 8 positions matching TRBD2. The CDR3 is 16 amino acids. Germline-derived CDR1 and CDR2 are ENHRY and SYGVKD. V shed 6 bases, J shed 6 bases, and the junction held 16 bases outside the gene matches.

The CDR3 nucleotides are TGTGCCAGCAGCGAAACGTGTGGTGGGGCTTTCTACGAGCAGTACTTC. As protein: CASSETCGGAFYEQYF. The chain recombines TRBV7-9 with TRBJ2-7, with D maybe TRBD1 (5 bases). V shed 5 bases and J shed 3 bases, with 20 bases lying between them. CDR3 size: 16 residues. Per the germline V gene, CDR1 is SEHNR and CDR2 is FQNEAQ (reference sequence).

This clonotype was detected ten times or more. The CDR3 coding sequence is TGTGCCAGCAGTCGGGACATTGATCAGCCCCAGCATTTT. Its protein is CASSRDIDQPQHF. J is TRBJ1-5 and V is TRBV7-7, with D perhaps TRBD1 (6 bases). The CDR3 covers 13 residues. V lost 6 bases, J lost 5 bases, and 11 bases lay in between. The germline V gene has CDR1 SSHAT and CDR2 FNYEAQ (reference sequence).

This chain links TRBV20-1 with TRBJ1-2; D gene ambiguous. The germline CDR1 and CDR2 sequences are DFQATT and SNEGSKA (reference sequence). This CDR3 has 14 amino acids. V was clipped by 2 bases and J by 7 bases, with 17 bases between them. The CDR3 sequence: CSARPPLHAGGYTF. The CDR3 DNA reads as TGCAGTGCTAGACCACCTCTCCATGCTGGTGGCTACACCTTC.

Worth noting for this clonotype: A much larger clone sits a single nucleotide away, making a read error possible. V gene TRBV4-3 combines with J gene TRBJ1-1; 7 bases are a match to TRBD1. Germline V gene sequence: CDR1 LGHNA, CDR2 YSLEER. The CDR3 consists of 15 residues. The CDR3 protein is CASSHEETGSPEALF. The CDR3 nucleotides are TGCGCCAGCAGCCATGAAGAGACAGGGTCGCCTGAAGCTTTATTT.

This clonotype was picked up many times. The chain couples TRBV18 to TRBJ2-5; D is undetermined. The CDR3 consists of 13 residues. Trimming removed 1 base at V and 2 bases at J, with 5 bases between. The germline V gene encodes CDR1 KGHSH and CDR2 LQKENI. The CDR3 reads CASSPQAQETQYF. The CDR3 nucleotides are TGTGCCAGCTCACCACAGGCACAAGAGACCCAGTACTTC.

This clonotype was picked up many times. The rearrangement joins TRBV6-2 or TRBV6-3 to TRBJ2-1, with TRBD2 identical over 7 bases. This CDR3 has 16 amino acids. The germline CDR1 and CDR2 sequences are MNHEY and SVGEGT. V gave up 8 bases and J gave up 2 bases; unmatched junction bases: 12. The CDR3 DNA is TGTGCCAGCGGAGAGGGGCGCGGGAGCCCCTACAATGAGCAGTTCTTC. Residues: CASGEGRGSPYNEQFF.

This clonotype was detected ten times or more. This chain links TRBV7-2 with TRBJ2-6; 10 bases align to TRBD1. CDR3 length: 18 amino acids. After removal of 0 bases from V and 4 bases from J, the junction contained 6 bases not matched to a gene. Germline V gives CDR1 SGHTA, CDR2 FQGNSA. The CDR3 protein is CASSLAWTGGAGANVLTF. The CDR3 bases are TGTGCCAGCAGCTTAGCGTGGACAGGGGGGGCGGGGGCCAACGTCCTGACTTTC.

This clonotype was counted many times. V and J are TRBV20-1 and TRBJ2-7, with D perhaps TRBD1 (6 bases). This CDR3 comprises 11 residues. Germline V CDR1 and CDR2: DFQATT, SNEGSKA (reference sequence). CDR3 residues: CGFGQTYEQYF. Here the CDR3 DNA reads TGCGGATTCGGACAGACCTACGAGCAGTACTTC.

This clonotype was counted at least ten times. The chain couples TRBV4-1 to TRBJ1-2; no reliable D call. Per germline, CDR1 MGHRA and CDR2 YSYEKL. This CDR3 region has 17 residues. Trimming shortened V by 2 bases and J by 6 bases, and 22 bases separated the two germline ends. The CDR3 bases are TGCGCCAGCAGCCAAAATATATTTCCCGGGCCCAAGAATGGCTACACCTTC. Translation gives CASSQNIFPGPKNGYTF.

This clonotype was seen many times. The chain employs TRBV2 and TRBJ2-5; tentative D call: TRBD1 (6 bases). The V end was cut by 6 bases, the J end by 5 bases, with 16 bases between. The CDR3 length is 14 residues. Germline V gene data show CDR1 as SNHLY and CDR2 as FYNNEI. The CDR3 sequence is CASRTDRGAETQYF. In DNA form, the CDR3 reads TGTGCCAGCAGGACGGACAGAGGCGCGGAGACCCAGTACTTC.

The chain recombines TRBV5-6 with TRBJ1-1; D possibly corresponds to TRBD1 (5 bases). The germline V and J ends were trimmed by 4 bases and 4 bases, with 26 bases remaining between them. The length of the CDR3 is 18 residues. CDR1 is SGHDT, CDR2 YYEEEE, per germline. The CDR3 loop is CASSLYTDRAHLSTEAFF. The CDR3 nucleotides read TGTGCCAGCAGCCTGTATACCGACAGAGCCCATTTGAGCACTGAAGCTTTCTTT.

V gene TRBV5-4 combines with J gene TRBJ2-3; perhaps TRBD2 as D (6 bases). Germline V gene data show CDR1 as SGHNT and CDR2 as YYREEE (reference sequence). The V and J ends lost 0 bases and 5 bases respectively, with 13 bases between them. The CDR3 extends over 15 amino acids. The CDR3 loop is CASSLGGGIGDTQYF. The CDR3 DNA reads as TGTGCCAGCAGCTTGGGGGGAGGTATCGGAGATACGCAGTATTTT.

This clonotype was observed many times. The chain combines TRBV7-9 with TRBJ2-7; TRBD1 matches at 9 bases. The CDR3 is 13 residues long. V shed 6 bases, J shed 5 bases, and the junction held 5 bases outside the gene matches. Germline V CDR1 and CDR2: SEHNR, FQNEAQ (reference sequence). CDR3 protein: CASSGRTGDEQYF. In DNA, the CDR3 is TGTGCCAGCAGTGGTCGGACAGGGGACGAGCAGTACTTC.

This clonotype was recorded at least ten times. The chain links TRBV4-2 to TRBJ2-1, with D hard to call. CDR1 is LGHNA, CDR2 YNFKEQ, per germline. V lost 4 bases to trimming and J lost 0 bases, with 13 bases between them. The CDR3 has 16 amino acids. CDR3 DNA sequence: TGTGCCAGCAGCCCAGCGACTTCGAGCTCCTACAATGAGCAGTTCTTC. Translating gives CASSPATSSSYNEQFF.

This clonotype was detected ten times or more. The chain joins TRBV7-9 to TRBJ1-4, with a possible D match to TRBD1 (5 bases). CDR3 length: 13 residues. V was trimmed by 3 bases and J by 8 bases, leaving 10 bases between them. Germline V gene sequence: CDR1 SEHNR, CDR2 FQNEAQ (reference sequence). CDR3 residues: CASSFGREEKLFF. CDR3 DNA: TGTGCCAGCAGCTTTGGCAGGGAGGAAAAACTGTTTTTT.